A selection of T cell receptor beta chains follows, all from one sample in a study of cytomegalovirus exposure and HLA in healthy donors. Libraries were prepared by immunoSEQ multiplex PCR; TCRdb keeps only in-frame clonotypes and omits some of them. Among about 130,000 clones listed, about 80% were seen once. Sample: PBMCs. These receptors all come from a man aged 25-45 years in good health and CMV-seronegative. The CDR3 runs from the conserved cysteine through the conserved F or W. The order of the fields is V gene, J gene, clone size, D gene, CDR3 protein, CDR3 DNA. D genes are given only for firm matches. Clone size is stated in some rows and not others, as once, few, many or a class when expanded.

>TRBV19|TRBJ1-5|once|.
CATSGTSRSPQHF
TGTGCCACCTCGGGGACATCGAGGTCGCCCCAGCATTTT
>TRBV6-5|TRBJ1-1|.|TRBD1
CASSSTQGMLAEAFF
TGTGCCAGCAGTTCTACACAGGGGATGCTCGCTGAAGCTTTCTTT
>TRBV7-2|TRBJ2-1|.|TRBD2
CASSRTSGPYNEQFF
TGTGCCAGCAGCCGTACTAGCGGTCCATACAATGAGCAGTTCTTC
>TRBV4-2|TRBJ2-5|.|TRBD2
CASSQGLAQETQYF
TGTGCCAGCAGCCAAGGACTAGCCCAAGAGACCCAGTACTTC
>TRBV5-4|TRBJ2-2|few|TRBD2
CASSYFSGSTGELFF
TGTGCCAGCAGCTATTTTAGCGGGAGCACCGGGGAGCTGTTTTTT
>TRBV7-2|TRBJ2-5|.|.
CASTLVGGGETQYF
TGTGCCAGCACCTTAGTAGGTGGCGGAGAGACCCAGTACTTC
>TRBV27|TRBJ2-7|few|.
CASSLGGQTYEQYF
TGTGCCAGCAGTTTAGGGGGCCAGACCTACGAGCAGTACTTC
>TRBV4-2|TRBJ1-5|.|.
CASSQIRDQPQHF
TGTGCCAGCAGCCAAATCAGGGATCAGCCCCAGCATTTT
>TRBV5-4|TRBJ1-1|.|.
CASTSLGRNTEAFF
TGTGCCAGCACCTCTTTGGGGAGGAACACTGAAGCTTTCTTT
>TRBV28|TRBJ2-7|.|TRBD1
CASSLSRGQEQYF
TGTGCCAGCAGTTTATCCAGGGGGCAAGAGCAGTACTTC
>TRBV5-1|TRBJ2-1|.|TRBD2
CASSFPPYAGGRVSYNEQFF
TGCGCCAGCAGCTTCCCGCCCTATGCGGGAGGCCGCGTTTCCTACAATGAGCAGTTCTTC
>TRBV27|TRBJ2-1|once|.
CASSLGSYNEQFF
TGTGCCAGCAGTCTCGGCTCCTACAATGAGCAGTTCTTC
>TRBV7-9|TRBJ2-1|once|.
CASSLDSLNEQFF
TGTGCCAGCAGCTTAGACTCTTTGAATGAGCAGTTCTTC
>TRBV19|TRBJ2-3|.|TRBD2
CASSMTSGRTTDTQYF
TGTGCCAGTAGTATGACTAGCGGGAGGACCACAGATACGCAGTATTTT
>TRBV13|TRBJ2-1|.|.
CASSWETRKRDEQFF
TGTGCCAGCAGCTGGGAGACTAGGAAGAGGGATGAGCAGTTCTTC
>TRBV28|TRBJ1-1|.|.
CASSLAGVWTEAFF
TGTGCCAGCAGTTTAGCGGGGGTTTGGACTGAAGCTTTCTTT
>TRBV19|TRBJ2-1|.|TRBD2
CASSISGRIHNEQFF
TGTGCCAGTAGTATCAGCGGGAGAATCCACAATGAGCAGTTCTTC
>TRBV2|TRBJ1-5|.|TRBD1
CASSEEAGGRQPQHF
TGTGCCAGCAGTGAAGAGGCAGGGGGCCGGCAGCCCCAGCATTTT
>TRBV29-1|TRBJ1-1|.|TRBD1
CSGGGQLMNTEAFF
TGCAGCGGTGGGGGACAGCTCATGAACACTGAAGCTTTCTTT
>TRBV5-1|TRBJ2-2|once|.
CASSSDREGGELFF
TGCGCCAGCAGCTCGGACAGGGAGGGCGGGGAGCTGTTTTTT
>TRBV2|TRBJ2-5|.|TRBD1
CASSARTGAKEETQYF
TGTGCCAGCAGTGCCCGGACAGGGGCAAAAGAAGAGACCCAGTACTTC
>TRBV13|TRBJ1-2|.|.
CASSHSLDSSPYGYTF
TGTGCCAGCAGCCACAGCCTGGACAGTTCGCCCTATGGCTACACCTTC
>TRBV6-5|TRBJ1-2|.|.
CASSLDSPNYGYTF
TGTGCCAGCAGCTTAGACAGTCCTAACTATGGCTACACCTTC
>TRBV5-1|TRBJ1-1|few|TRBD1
CASSFLTGGVGGTEAFF
TGCGCCAGCAGCTTTCTTACAGGGGGCGTAGGGGGCACTGAAGCTTTCTTT
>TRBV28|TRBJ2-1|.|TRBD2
CASRSGLAGGATHEQFF
TGTGCCAGCAGATCCGGACTAGCGGGAGGTGCCACCCATGAGCAGTTCTTC